This is a list of T cell receptor beta chains from one sample in a study of cytomegalovirus exposure and HLA in healthy donors. Method: immunoSEQ multiplex PCR; TCRdb's copy keeps in-frame clones and lacks some. Seen here are 35,000 to 45,000 clones, approximately 55% observed once, and the top ten hold 6.2%. Input material: PBMCs. The receptor set was obtained from a woman in her forties in good health and CMV-seropositive. Each CDR3 is given with its conserved first and last residue. A D gene is named only where the DNA matches it firmly. The size entry is marked missing in some rows and otherwise reads once, few, many or a size class.

CDR3 DNA: TGTGCCAGCAGCCGTCGCATGCAACAGCAAAACTATGGCTACACCTTC; CDR3 protein: CASSRRMQQQNYGYTF; clone size: .; J gene: TRBJ1-2; D gene: .; V gene: TRBV7-9
CDR3 DNA: TGTGCCACCAGCATCTACGGGGGCTCCTACGAGCAGTACTTC; CDR3 protein: CATSIYGGSYEQYF; clone size: .; J gene: TRBJ2-7; D gene: .; V gene: TRBV15
CDR3 DNA: TGTGCCAGCAGCCCGCGAGGAGGACAGGGGTACTCCTACGAGCAGTACTTC; CDR3 protein: CASSPRGGQGYSYEQYF; clone size: .; J gene: TRBJ2-7; D gene: TRBD1; V gene: TRBV9
CDR3 DNA: TGTGCCAGTAGCCTCCGGTCCCTACAGGGGCCGGTCAATCAGCCCCAGCATTTT; CDR3 protein: CASSLRSLQGPVNQPQHF; clone size: .; J gene: TRBJ1-5; D gene: TRBD1; V gene: TRBV19
CDR3 DNA: TGTGCCAGCAGTGAGGGGTCTGGACAGGGGTGGGATGGCTACACCTTC; CDR3 protein: CASSEGSGQGWDGYTF; clone size: .; J gene: TRBJ1-2; D gene: TRBD1; V gene: TRBV6-1
CDR3 DNA: TGTGCCAGCAGCCCTAGGGGTCCAGATACGCAGTATTTT; CDR3 protein: CASSPRGPDTQYF; clone size: few; J gene: TRBJ2-3; D gene: .; V gene: TRBV7-9
CDR3 DNA: TGTGCCAGCAGAAGCAGGGTGGGTACGCAGTATTTT; CDR3 protein: CASRSRVGTQYF; clone size: .; J gene: TRBJ2-3; D gene: .; V gene: TRBV2
CDR3 DNA: TGTGCCAGCAGCTCTACGGGACAGGGTAGCGACGAGCAGTACTTC; CDR3 protein: CASSSTGQGSDEQYF; clone size: .; J gene: TRBJ2-7; D gene: TRBD1; V gene: TRBV5-4
CDR3 DNA: TGTGCCAGCAGCTTGGGGGGGCCCTACGAGCAGTACTTC; CDR3 protein: CASSLGGPYEQYF; clone size: .; J gene: TRBJ2-7; D gene: .; V gene: TRBV7-9
CDR3 DNA: TGTGCCAGCAGCAGGACAGGGGGTCAAGAGACCCAGTACTTC; CDR3 protein: CASSRTGGQETQYF; clone size: few; J gene: TRBJ2-5; D gene: TRBD1; V gene: TRBV27
CDR3 DNA: TGTGCCAGCAGCCTACGGACAGGGACCAATTCACCCCTCCACTTT; CDR3 protein: CASSLRTGTNSPLHF; clone size: .; J gene: TRBJ1-6; D gene: TRBD1; V gene: TRBV11-2
CDR3 DNA: TGCGCCAGCAGCTACGACGGACAGGGCGATACGCAGTATTTT; CDR3 protein: CASSYDGQGDTQYF; clone size: once; J gene: TRBJ2-3; D gene: TRBD1; V gene: TRBV5-1
CDR3 DNA: TGTGCCAGCAGGGAACAGGGGGTGAGCACTGAAGCTTTCTTT; CDR3 protein: CASREQGVSTEAFF; clone size: medium-sized; J gene: TRBJ1-1; D gene: TRBD1; V gene: TRBV5-6
CDR3 DNA: TGTGCCAGCGGCAGGCCTAGCGGGCGTCAAATCTACGAGCAGTACTTC; CDR3 protein: CASGRPSGRQIYEQYF; clone size: few; J gene: TRBJ2-7; D gene: TRBD2; V gene: TRBV27
CDR3 DNA: TGTGCCAGCAGTTACTCCAACCCGAACAACAATGAGCAGTTCTTC; CDR3 protein: CASSYSNPNNNEQFF; clone size: few; J gene: TRBJ2-1; D gene: .; V gene: TRBV6-5
CDR3 DNA: TGTGCCAGCCGGGCAGGACTCTATGGCTACACCTTC; CDR3 protein: CASRAGLYGYTF; clone size: .; J gene: TRBJ1-2; D gene: .; V gene: TRBV6-5
CDR3 DNA: TGCGCCAGCAGCGCCTCTATAGACTACGAGCAGTACTTC; CDR3 protein: CASSASIDYEQYF; clone size: once; J gene: TRBJ2-7; D gene: .; V gene: TRBV5-1
CDR3 DNA: TGCAGCGTTGATAGCCCGGGTGAGCAGTTCTTC; CDR3 protein: CSVDSPGEQFF; clone size: few; J gene: TRBJ2-1; D gene: .; V gene: TRBV29-1
CDR3 DNA: TGCGCCAGCAGGACAGAGAACACTGAAGCTTTCTTT; CDR3 protein: CASRTENTEAFF; clone size: .; J gene: TRBJ1-1; D gene: .; V gene: TRBV5-1
CDR3 DNA: TGCGCCAGCAGTGATCGGTCTGGAAACACCATATATTTT; CDR3 protein: CASSDRSGNTIYF; clone size: once; J gene: TRBJ1-3; D gene: .; V gene: TRBV10-1
CDR3 DNA: TGCGCCAGCAGCCAAGAGCGAGATAATGAGCAGTTCTTC; CDR3 protein: CASSQERDNEQFF; clone size: few; J gene: TRBJ2-1; D gene: .; V gene: TRBV4-1
CDR3 DNA: TGTGCCAGCAGCCAAGATCGCGGGGGGGGACAAGAGACCCAGTACTTC; CDR3 protein: CASSQDRGGGQETQYF; clone size: few; J gene: TRBJ2-5; D gene: TRBD2; V gene: TRBV4-2
CDR3 DNA: TGTGCCAGCAGCGGGCTACTGCAATCACCCCTCCACTTT; CDR3 protein: CASSGLLQSPLHF; clone size: .; J gene: TRBJ1-6; D gene: .; V gene: TRBV14
CDR3 DNA: TGCAGCGTTGATTCGGGACAGGGCTCGGGTGGCTACACCTTC; CDR3 protein: CSVDSGQGSGGYTF; clone size: .; J gene: TRBJ1-2; D gene: TRBD1; V gene: TRBV29-1
CDR3 DNA: TGTGCCAGTAGGCGGACAGGGGGAACTGAAGCTTTCTTT; CDR3 protein: CASRRTGGTEAFF; clone size: .; J gene: TRBJ1-1; D gene: TRBD1; V gene: TRBV19
CDR3 DNA: TGTGCCAGCAGTGAAGGTAACCCCGCCTGGAGGACTGAAGCTTTCTTT; CDR3 protein: CASSEGNPAWRTEAFF; clone size: few; J gene: TRBJ1-1; D gene: .; V gene: TRBV2
CDR3 DNA: TGTGCCACCAGCAGAGATAGAGCAGATACGCAGTATTTT; CDR3 protein: CATSRDRADTQYF; clone size: .; J gene: TRBJ2-3; D gene: .; V gene: TRBV15
CDR3 DNA: TGTGCCAGTACCGGAGGTTGGTACACTGAAGCTTTCTTT; CDR3 protein: CASTGGWYTEAFF; clone size: medium-sized; J gene: TRBJ1-1; D gene: .; V gene: TRBV19